Here is one T cell receptor beta chain with its context. The data derive from a study of cytomegalovirus exposure and HLA in healthy donors. The PCR used 60 Vbeta and 13 Jbeta primers. Some clones are missing from TCRdb's copy, which holds only in-frame ones; the method was immunoSEQ multiplex PCR. This sample has 95,000 to 120,000 clones, with roughly two thirds found just once. V was trimmed by 1 base and J by 7 bases, leaving 7 bases between them. The germline V gene encodes CDR1 SQVTM and CDR2 ANQGSEA. The CDR3 is 11 amino acids. Sequenced sample: PBMCs. The rearrangement joins TRBV29-1 to TRBJ1-1; D not certain. The receptor's source is a man younger than 30 in good health and CMV-seropositive. In nucleotides, the CDR3 is TGCAGCGTTGAAGGCTCACTTGAAGCTTTCTTT. Residues: CSVEGSLEAFF.